A selection of T cell receptor beta chains follows, all from one sample in a study of T cell responses to AZD1222 COVID-19 vaccine. The assay was immunoSEQ multiplex PCR, and TCRdb's table has in-frame clones only and misses some. The sample carries 88,000 or so clones, about nine tenths recorded once. Material: peripheral blood, obtained on day 0 of AZD1222 vaccination. These receptors were taken from an adult in good health. Both conserved end residues are part of each CDR3.

V,J,CDR3
TRBV6-2/TRBV6-3,TRBJ2-5,CASSPLEAVLKTQYF
TRBV7-9,TRBJ1-5,CASSLVGAQPQHF
TRBV24-1,TRBJ2-1,CATSTRDHEQFF
TRBV5-1,TRBJ1-5,CASSWSGEGQPQHF
TRBV5-5,TRBJ2-7,CASSFTGQGAYEQYF
TRBV6-6,TRBJ1-2,CASSPDGGTHYGYTF
TRBV5-1,TRBJ1-1,CASSEGSDTEAFF
TRBV27,TRBJ2-7,CASSLLGRSYEQYF
TRBV6-5,TRBJ2-2,CASRFHGTGELFF
TRBV27,TRBJ1-5,CASSLYPKTGGPQHF
TRBV6-5,TRBJ1-5,CASSYTHLQPQHF
TRBV5-4,TRBJ2-3,CASSRGIPGTGTDTQYF
TRBV5-8,TRBJ2-7,CASSFLSRRDRAYEQYF
TRBV5-4,TRBJ1-1,CASSSGTVEAFF
TRBV6-2/TRBV6-3,TRBJ1-1,CASSSQGMATEAFF
TRBV3-1/TRBV3-2,TRBJ2-3,CASSPSSGPGADTQYF
TRBV5-1,TRBJ1-1,CASSLYRVSDEAFF
TRBV5-1,TRBJ2-7,CASSLDPDRGLLEQYF
TRBV6-4,TRBJ2-7,CATVTWQGRYEQYF
TRBV7-3,TRBJ1-6,CASSLYPPSTGSIYNSPLHF
TRBV27,TRBJ1-6,CASSLLGQGGNSPLHF
TRBV7-8,TRBJ2-1,CASSLGFPGLAGEWWEQFF
TRBV6-1,TRBJ1-6,CASSDSYNSPLHF
TRBV6-5,TRBJ2-5,CASRYDRAETQYF
TRBV20-1,TRBJ1-3,CSASYINTIYF
TRBV5-1,TRBJ1-6,CASSLTPGSRDSPLHF
TRBV20-1,TRBJ2-7,CSARREGEQYF
TRBV19,TRBJ1-1,CASGPSGLEAFF
TRBV7-9,TRBJ2-3,CASSLSGDTQYF
TRBV18,TRBJ2-3,CASSHTDTQYF
TRBV9,TRBJ2-3,CASSVRPRDTQYF
TRBV13,TRBJ2-1,CASSLGGYPDEQFF
TRBV30,TRBJ1-1,CAWSHRGNTEAFF